These T cell receptor beta chains were read from a single sample in a study of OX40 agonist ivuxolimab in advanced cancers. The repertoire was sequenced with immunoSEQ multiplex PCR; TCRdb's copy has only in-frame clones and lacks some. Of about 68,000 clones listed, roughly 84% are singletons. This specimen was CD4+ or CD8+ T cells sorted from blood, taken in a trial of the OX40 agonist ivuxolimab. These receptors were obtained from an adult with an advanced solid tumor such as melanoma, head and neck, liver or kidney cancer. The CDR3 runs from the conserved cysteine through the conserved F or W. The order of the fields is clone size, V gene, D gene, J gene, CDR3 DNA, CDR3 protein. A D gene is named only where the DNA matches it firmly. Not every row has a clone size; where given, it reads once, few, many or a size class.

clone_size: -; v_call: TRBV5-6; d_call: TRBD1; j_call: TRBJ2-1; cdr3_nt: TGTGCCAGCAGGGTTCGCAGGGGGCAGGGTGAGCAGTTCTTC; cdr3_aa: CASRVRRGQGEQFF
clone_size: -; v_call: TRBV28; d_call: -; j_call: TRBJ1-4; cdr3_nt: TGTGCCAGCAGTTTTGAGGGTGGGTCTAATGAAAAACTGTTTTTT; cdr3_aa: CASSFEGGSNEKLFF
clone_size: -; v_call: TRBV5-7; d_call: -; j_call: TRBJ1-1; cdr3_nt: TGTGCCAGCAGCTTAGCCCCCCCGTCTTTCAGGGAGGAGGCTTTCTTT; cdr3_aa: CASSLAPPSFREEAFF
clone_size: -; v_call: TRBV5-1; d_call: -; j_call: TRBJ1-6; cdr3_nt: TGCGCCAGCAGCTTATCCAGGAATTCACCCCTCCACTTT; cdr3_aa: CASSLSRNSPLHF
clone_size: medium-sized; v_call: TRBV19; d_call: TRBD1; j_call: TRBJ1-2; cdr3_nt: TGTGCCAGTAGTAGGCAGACGGGACAGACTAACTATGGCTACACCTTC; cdr3_aa: CASSRQTGQTNYGYTF
clone_size: -; v_call: TRBV6-1; d_call: TRBD1; j_call: TRBJ2-7; cdr3_nt: TGTGCCAGCAGTGATGGGACAGGGGGGATTGAGCAGTACTTC; cdr3_aa: CASSDGTGGIEQYF
clone_size: -; v_call: TRBV14; d_call: -; j_call: TRBJ2-3; cdr3_nt: TGTGCCAGCAGCAAAAGGCGACCTCAGAGGAGGGTGGGGACCACAGATACGCAGTATTTT; cdr3_aa: CASSKRRPQRRVGTTDTQYF
clone_size: -; v_call: TRBV19; d_call: TRBD1; j_call: TRBJ1-5; cdr3_nt: TGTGCCAGTAGTACCCGGACAGGGGGGAGAGGCTTTAATCAGCCCCAGCATTTT; cdr3_aa: CASSTRTGGRGFNQPQHF
clone_size: -; v_call: TRBV1; d_call: -; j_call: TRBJ2-5; cdr3_nt: TGCACCAGCAGCCAGGGGGGACTAGCGGGGATAGAGACCCAGTACTTC; cdr3_aa: CTSSQGGLAGIETQYF
clone_size: -; v_call: TRBV6-1; d_call: TRBD2; j_call: TRBJ2-3; cdr3_nt: TGTGCCAGCAGTGAGGCGAGCGGGGGGGCGAGGCAGTATTTT; cdr3_aa: CASSEASGGARQYF
clone_size: -; v_call: TRBV5-1; d_call: TRBD1; j_call: TRBJ1-2; cdr3_nt: TGCGCCAGCAGAGGGGGCCTTGAAAATCGCGGCTACACCTTC; cdr3_aa: CASRGGLENRGYTF
clone_size: -; v_call: TRBV28; d_call: -; j_call: TRBJ1-2; cdr3_nt: TGTGCCAGCCTAACTGGCTATGGCTACACCTTC; cdr3_aa: CASLTGYGYTF
clone_size: once; v_call: TRBV5-1; d_call: -; j_call: TRBJ1-3; cdr3_nt: TGCGCCAGCAGCTTGACGGGGGGCGACTCTGGAAACACCATATATTTT; cdr3_aa: CASSLTGGDSGNTIYF
clone_size: -; v_call: TRBV14; d_call: TRBD2; j_call: TRBJ2-3; cdr3_nt: TGTGCCAGCAGCCAAGTGCTAGCGGGGGTCAGCACAGATACGCAGTATTTT; cdr3_aa: CASSQVLAGVSTDTQYF
clone_size: -; v_call: TRBV6-5; d_call: TRBD1; j_call: TRBJ1-1; cdr3_nt: TGTGCCAGTAACCCCGGGACAGGGAACACTGAAGCTTTCTTT; cdr3_aa: CASNPGTGNTEAFF
clone_size: -; v_call: TRBV18; d_call: TRBD2; j_call: TRBJ2-1; cdr3_nt: TGTGCCAGCTCACCACCGGGCGTAGCGGGGGTTCATGAGCAGTTCTTC; cdr3_aa: CASSPPGVAGVHEQFF
clone_size: -; v_call: TRBV25-1; d_call: -; j_call: TRBJ2-2; cdr3_nt: TGTGCCAGCAGTGAAGTTGGGGTCGGCGGGGAGCTGTTTTTT; cdr3_aa: CASSEVGVGGELFF
clone_size: -; v_call: TRBV7-8; d_call: -; j_call: TRBJ2-7; cdr3_nt: TGTGCCAGCAGCTTAGCGGTCCACAGGGTAGCGAAGTCCTACGAGCAGTACTTC; cdr3_aa: CASSLAVHRVAKSYEQYF
clone_size: -; v_call: TRBV5-1; d_call: TRBD1; j_call: TRBJ2-2; cdr3_nt: TGCGCCAGCAGCTTCACGGTACCGGGACAGGGTAGCGGGGAGCTGTTTTTT; cdr3_aa: CASSFTVPGQGSGELFF
clone_size: -; v_call: TRBV6-5; d_call: TRBD1; j_call: TRBJ2-7; cdr3_nt: TGTGCCAGCAGTAGCGGACAGGGAGGTAGCTACGAGCAGTACTTC; cdr3_aa: CASSSGQGGSYEQYF
clone_size: -; v_call: TRBV2; d_call: -; j_call: TRBJ1-2; cdr3_nt: TGTGCCAGCAGTGAAAGACCGGGACCCCTGGTAGGTGGCTACACCTTC; cdr3_aa: CASSERPGPLVGGYTF
clone_size: -; v_call: TRBV6-5; d_call: -; j_call: TRBJ1-3; cdr3_nt: TGTGCCAGCAGGCCAGAGGCCAAAACTGGAAACACCATATATTTT; cdr3_aa: CASRPEAKTGNTIYF
clone_size: -; v_call: TRBV4-1; d_call: -; j_call: TRBJ2-1; cdr3_nt: TGCGCCAGCAGCCAAGATTTTGAGGGGACCTCCTACAATGAGCAGTTCTTC; cdr3_aa: CASSQDFEGTSYNEQFF
clone_size: -; v_call: TRBV11-2; d_call: TRBD2; j_call: TRBJ2-1; cdr3_nt: TGTGCCAGCAGCTTAGATCAAGCGGGGGGGAGTAATGAGCAGTTCTTC; cdr3_aa: CASSLDQAGGSNEQFF
clone_size: -; v_call: TRBV7-9; d_call: -; j_call: TRBJ1-5; cdr3_nt: TGTGCCAGCAGCTTAGTCGGGGGTAATCAGCCCCAGCATTTT; cdr3_aa: CASSLVGGNQPQHF
clone_size: -; v_call: TRBV14; d_call: TRBD2; j_call: TRBJ2-1; cdr3_nt: TGTGCCAGCAGCCAAGGCGGACTAGCGGGGGGCTCGAATGAGCAGTTCTTC; cdr3_aa: CASSQGGLAGGSNEQFF
clone_size: -; v_call: TRBV9; d_call: TRBD2; j_call: TRBJ2-1; cdr3_nt: TGTGCCAGCAGCCCGACTAGCGGGGGGGCGAGGGAGCAGTTCTTC; cdr3_aa: CASSPTSGGAREQFF
clone_size: -; v_call: TRBV19; d_call: TRBD1; j_call: TRBJ2-5; cdr3_nt: TGTGCCAGTAGTACCCGACAGGGACCAGGGGAGACCCAGTACTTC; cdr3_aa: CASSTRQGPGETQYF
clone_size: -; v_call: TRBV6-5; d_call: TRBD2; j_call: TRBJ2-2; cdr3_nt: TGTGCCAGCAGTTATCCGGCTAGCGGGGACACCGGGGAGCTGTTTTTT; cdr3_aa: CASSYPASGDTGELFF
clone_size: few; v_call: TRBV27; d_call: TRBD2; j_call: TRBJ2-3; cdr3_nt: TGTGCCAGCAGGATGACTAGCGGTCTTACAGATACGCAGTATTTT; cdr3_aa: CASRMTSGLTDTQYF
clone_size: -; v_call: TRBV15; d_call: TRBD2; j_call: TRBJ2-5; cdr3_nt: TGTGCCACCAGCAGAGGCGGGACTAGTGGCGAGACCCAGTACTTC; cdr3_aa: CATSRGGTSGETQYF
clone_size: -; v_call: TRBV2; d_call: TRBD2; j_call: TRBJ2-2; cdr3_nt: TGTGCCAGCAACCTAGCGGTGACCACCGGGGAGCTGTTTTTT; cdr3_aa: CASNLAVTTGELFF
clone_size: -; v_call: TRBV10-1; d_call: TRBD2; j_call: TRBJ2-1; cdr3_nt: TGCGCCAGCAGTGGAGGAACTAGCGGTTACAATGAGCAGTTCTTC; cdr3_aa: CASSGGTSGYNEQFF
clone_size: -; v_call: TRBV19; d_call: -; j_call: TRBJ1-5; cdr3_nt: TGTGCCAGTAGTATTGAGGATAGCGGTCAGCCCCAGCATTTT; cdr3_aa: CASSIEDSGQPQHF
clone_size: -; v_call: TRBV27; d_call: TRBD2; j_call: TRBJ2-3; cdr3_nt: TGTGCCAGCAGTCCGGGACTAGCGGGGCCCTCAGATACGCAGTATTTT; cdr3_aa: CASSPGLAGPSDTQYF
clone_size: -; v_call: TRBV6-5; d_call: TRBD1; j_call: TRBJ2-7; cdr3_nt: TGTGCCAGCAGCCTACCATCAGGGGGCAATATCGAGCAGTACTTC; cdr3_aa: CASSLPSGGNIEQYF
clone_size: few; v_call: TRBV16; d_call: -; j_call: TRBJ1-1; cdr3_nt: TGTGCCAGCAGCGCAAGGCAGCGATTCAAGAACACTGAAGCTTTCTTT; cdr3_aa: CASSARQRFKNTEAFF
clone_size: -; v_call: TRBV5-6; d_call: -; j_call: TRBJ2-5; cdr3_nt: TGTGCCAGCAGCTCCTTCCAAGAGACCCAGTACTTC; cdr3_aa: CASSSFQETQYF
clone_size: -; v_call: TRBV18; d_call: -; j_call: TRBJ2-5; cdr3_nt: TGTGCCAGCTCACCACTGGGCCAGAAGGAGACCCAGTACTTC; cdr3_aa: CASSPLGQKETQYF
clone_size: -; v_call: TRBV5-1; d_call: TRBD1; j_call: TRBJ2-5; cdr3_nt: TGCGCCAGCAGCCCGGGACAGATCCAAGAGACCCAGTACTTC; cdr3_aa: CASSPGQIQETQYF
clone_size: few; v_call: TRBV4-2; d_call: TRBD1; j_call: TRBJ1-1; cdr3_nt: TGTGCCAGCAGCCAGAGGATCCCGGGACAGACAAACACTGAAGCTTTCTTT; cdr3_aa: CASSQRIPGQTNTEAFF
clone_size: few; v_call: TRBV6-1; d_call: -; j_call: TRBJ1-5; cdr3_nt: TGTGCCAGCAGGGACTACCTTGGCAATCAGCCCCAGCATTTT; cdr3_aa: CASRDYLGNQPQHF
clone_size: -; v_call: TRBV28; d_call: -; j_call: TRBJ1-5; cdr3_nt: TGTGCCAGCAGTTTAGAGGGAAGTCGGGGCGGGCAGCCCCAGCATTTT; cdr3_aa: CASSLEGSRGGQPQHF
clone_size: -; v_call: TRBV5-6; d_call: -; j_call: TRBJ2-5; cdr3_nt: TGTGCCAGCAGCTTGCCCCGGGGAGCATCGGAGACCCAGTACTTC; cdr3_aa: CASSLPRGASETQYF
clone_size: -; v_call: TRBV7-9; d_call: TRBD1; j_call: TRBJ2-1; cdr3_nt: TGTGCCAGCAGCTTAGCGGACAGGGGTTGGCAGTTCTTC; cdr3_aa: CASSLADRGWQFF
clone_size: -; v_call: TRBV5-1; d_call: -; j_call: TRBJ2-3; cdr3_nt: TGCGCCAGCAGCTTGATGACCTCTAGCACAGATACGCAGTATTTT; cdr3_aa: CASSLMTSSTDTQYF
clone_size: -; v_call: TRBV7-2; d_call: TRBD2; j_call: TRBJ2-1; cdr3_nt: TGTGCCAGCAGCTCCCCACGGGGGGGCCGCAATGAGCAGTTCTTC; cdr3_aa: CASSSPRGGRNEQFF
clone_size: -; v_call: TRBV7-2; d_call: -; j_call: TRBJ2-2; cdr3_nt: TGTGCCAGCAGCCTAAGTTGGACCGGGGAGCTGTTTTTT; cdr3_aa: CASSLSWTGELFF
clone_size: -; v_call: TRBV4-2; d_call: -; j_call: TRBJ2-7; cdr3_nt: TGTGCCAGCAGCCAGGTGGGACCAGGGGCCTACGAGCAGTACTTC; cdr3_aa: CASSQVGPGAYEQYF
clone_size: -; v_call: TRBV7-9; d_call: -; j_call: TRBJ2-5; cdr3_nt: TGTGCCACGTACTCAAGTTCAGAGACCCAGTACTTC; cdr3_aa: CATYSSSETQYF